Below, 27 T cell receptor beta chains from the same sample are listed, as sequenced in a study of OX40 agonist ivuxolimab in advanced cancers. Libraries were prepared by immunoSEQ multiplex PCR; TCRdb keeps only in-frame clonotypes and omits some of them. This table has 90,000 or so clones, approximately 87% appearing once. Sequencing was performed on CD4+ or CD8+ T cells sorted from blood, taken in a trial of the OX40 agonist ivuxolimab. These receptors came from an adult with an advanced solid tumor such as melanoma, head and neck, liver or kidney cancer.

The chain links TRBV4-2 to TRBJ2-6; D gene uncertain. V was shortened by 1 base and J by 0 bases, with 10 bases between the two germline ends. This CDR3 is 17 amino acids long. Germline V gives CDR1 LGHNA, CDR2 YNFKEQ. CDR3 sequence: CASSQGQSRSGANVLTF. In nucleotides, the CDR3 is TGTGCCAGCAGCCAAGGTCAGTCCCGCTCTGGGGCCAACGTCCTGACTTTC.

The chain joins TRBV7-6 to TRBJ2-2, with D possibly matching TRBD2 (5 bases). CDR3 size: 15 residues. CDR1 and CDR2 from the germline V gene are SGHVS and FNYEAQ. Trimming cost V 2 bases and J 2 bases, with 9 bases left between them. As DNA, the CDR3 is TGTGCCAGCAGCTTAAGCGGCGTTAACACCGGGGAGCTGTTTTTT. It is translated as CASSLSGVNTGELFF.

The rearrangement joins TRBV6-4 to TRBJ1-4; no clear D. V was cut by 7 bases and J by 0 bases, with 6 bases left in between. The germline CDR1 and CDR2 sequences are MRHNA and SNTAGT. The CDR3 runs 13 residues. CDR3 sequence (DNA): TGTGCCAGCAACAGAGCAACTAATGAAAAACTGTTTTTT. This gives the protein CASNRATNEKLFF.

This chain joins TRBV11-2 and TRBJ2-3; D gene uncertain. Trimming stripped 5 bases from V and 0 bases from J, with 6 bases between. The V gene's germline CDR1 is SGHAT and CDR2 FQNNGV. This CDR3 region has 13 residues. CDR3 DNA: TGTGCCAGCAGCCCCTGGAGCACAGATACGCAGTATTTT. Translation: CASSPWSTDTQYF.

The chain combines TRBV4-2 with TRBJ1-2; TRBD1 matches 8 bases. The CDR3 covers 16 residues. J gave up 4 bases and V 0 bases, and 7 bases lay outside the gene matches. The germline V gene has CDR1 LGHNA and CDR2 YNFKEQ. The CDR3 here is CASSQDRAGGSYGYTF. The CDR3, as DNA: TGTGCCAGCAGCCAAGATCGGGCAGGGGGCTCCTATGGCTACACCTTC.

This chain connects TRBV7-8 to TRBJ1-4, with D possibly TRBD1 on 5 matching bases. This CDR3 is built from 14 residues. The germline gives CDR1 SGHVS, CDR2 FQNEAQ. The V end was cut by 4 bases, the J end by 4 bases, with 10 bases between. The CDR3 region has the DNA TGTGCCAGCAGCTGGGGGGACGGTAATGAAAAACTGTTTTTT. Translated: CASSWGDGNEKLFF.

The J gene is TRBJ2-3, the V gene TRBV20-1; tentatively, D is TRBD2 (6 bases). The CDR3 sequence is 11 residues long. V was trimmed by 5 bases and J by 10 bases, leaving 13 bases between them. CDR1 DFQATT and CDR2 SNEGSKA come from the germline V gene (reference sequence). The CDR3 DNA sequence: TGCAGTGCTGAGCGGGCCTATCCGCAGTATTTT. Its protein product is CSAERAYPQYF.

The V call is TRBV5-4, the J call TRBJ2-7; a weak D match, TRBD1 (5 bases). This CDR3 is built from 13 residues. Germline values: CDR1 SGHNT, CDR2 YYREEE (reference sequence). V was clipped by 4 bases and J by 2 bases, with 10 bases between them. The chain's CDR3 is CASSIRQTYEQYF. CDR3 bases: TGTGCCAGCAGCATCCGACAGACCTACGAGCAGTACTTC.

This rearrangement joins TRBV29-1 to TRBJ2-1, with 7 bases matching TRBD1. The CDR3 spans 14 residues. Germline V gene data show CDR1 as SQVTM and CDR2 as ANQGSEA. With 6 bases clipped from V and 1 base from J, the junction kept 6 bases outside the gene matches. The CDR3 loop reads CSVQQGLSYNEQFF. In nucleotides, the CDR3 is TGCAGCGTGCAACAGGGGTTGTCCTACAATGAGCAGTTCTTC.

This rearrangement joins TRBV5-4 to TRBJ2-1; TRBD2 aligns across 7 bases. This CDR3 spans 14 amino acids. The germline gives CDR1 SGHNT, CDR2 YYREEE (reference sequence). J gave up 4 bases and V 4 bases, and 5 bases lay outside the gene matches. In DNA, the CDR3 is TGTGCCAGCAGCCCCCTAGCGGAATACAATGAGCAGTTCTTC. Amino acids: CASSPLAEYNEQFF.

The CDR3 is CAISAAGAYSGNTIYF. The CDR3 DNA sequence: TGTGCCATCAGTGCGGCAGGGGCGTACTCTGGAAACACCATATATTTT. J is TRBJ1-3 and V is TRBV10-3; D is perhaps TRBD1 (6 bases). CDR1 is ENHRY and CDR2 is SYGVKD in the germline V gene. The CDR3 consists of 16 residues. Trimming removed 4 bases from V and 0 bases from J, with 13 bases in between.

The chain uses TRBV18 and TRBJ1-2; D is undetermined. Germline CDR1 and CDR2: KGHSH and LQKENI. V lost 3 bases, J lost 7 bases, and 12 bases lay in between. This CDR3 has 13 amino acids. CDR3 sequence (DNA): TGTGCCAGCTCACCCGCTATCGTCGGTGGCTACACCTTC. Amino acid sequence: CASSPAIVGGYTF.

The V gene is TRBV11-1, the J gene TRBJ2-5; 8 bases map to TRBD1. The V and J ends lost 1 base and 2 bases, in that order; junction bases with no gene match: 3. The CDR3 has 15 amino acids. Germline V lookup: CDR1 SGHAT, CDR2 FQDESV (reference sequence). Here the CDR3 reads CASSLVQGAQETQYF. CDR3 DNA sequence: TGTGCCAGCAGCTTAGTTCAGGGGGCGCAAGAGACCCAGTACTTC. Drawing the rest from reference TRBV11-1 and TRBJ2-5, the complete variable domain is EAEVAQSPRYKITEKSQAVAFWCDPISGHATLYWYRQILGQGPELLVQFQDESVVDDSQLPKDRFSAERLKGVDSTLKIQPAELGDSAMYLCASSLVQGAQETQYFGPGTRLLVL.

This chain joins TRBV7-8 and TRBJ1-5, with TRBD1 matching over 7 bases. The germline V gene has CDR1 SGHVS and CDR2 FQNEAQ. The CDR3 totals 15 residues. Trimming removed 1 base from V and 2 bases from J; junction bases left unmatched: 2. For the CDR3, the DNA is TGTGCCAGCAGCTTAGACAGGGGCGGCAATCAGCCCCAGCATTTT. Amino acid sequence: CASSLDRGGNQPQHF.

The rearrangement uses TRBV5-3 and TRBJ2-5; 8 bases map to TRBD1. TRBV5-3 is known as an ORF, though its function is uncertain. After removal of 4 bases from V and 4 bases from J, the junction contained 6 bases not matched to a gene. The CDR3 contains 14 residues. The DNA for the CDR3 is TGTGCCAGAAGCCTCGACAGGGGAGGAGAGACCCAGTACTTC. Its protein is CARSLDRGGETQYF.

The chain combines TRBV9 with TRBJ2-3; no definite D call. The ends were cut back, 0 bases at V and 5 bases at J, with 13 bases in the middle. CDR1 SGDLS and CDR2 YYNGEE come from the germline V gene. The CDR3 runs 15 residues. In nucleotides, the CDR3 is TGTGCCAGCAGCGTAGGACCTACCCTTGTAGATACGCAGTATTTT. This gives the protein CASSVGPTLVDTQYF.

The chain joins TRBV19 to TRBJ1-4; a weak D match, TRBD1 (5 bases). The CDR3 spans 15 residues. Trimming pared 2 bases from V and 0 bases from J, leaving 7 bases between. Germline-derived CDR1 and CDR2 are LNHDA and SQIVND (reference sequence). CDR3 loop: CASSIWTPTNEKLFF. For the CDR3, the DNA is TGTGCCAGTAGTATATGGACACCAACTAATGAAAAACTGTTTTTT.

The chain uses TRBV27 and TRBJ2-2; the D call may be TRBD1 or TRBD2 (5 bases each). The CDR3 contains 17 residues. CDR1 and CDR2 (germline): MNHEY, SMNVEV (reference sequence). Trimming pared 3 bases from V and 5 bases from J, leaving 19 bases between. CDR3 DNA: TGTGCCAGCAGTTTCCCGAGTAGGGCAGGGAGTACCGGGGAGCTGTTTTTT. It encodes CASSFPSRAGSTGELFF.

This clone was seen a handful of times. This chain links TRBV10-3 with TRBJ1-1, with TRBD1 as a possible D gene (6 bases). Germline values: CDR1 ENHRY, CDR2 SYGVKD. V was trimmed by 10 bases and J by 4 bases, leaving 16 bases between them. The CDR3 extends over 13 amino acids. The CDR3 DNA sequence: TGTGCCACGAGGGGGGGCGTTGGCACTGAAGCTTTCTTT. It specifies CATRGGVGTEAFF.

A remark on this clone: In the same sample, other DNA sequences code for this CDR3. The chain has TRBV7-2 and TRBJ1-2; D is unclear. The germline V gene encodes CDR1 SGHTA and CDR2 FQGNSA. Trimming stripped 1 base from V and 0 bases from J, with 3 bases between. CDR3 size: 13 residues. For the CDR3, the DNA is TGTGCCAGCAGCTTAGACTCTAACTATGGCTACACCTTC. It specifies CASSLDSNYGYTF.

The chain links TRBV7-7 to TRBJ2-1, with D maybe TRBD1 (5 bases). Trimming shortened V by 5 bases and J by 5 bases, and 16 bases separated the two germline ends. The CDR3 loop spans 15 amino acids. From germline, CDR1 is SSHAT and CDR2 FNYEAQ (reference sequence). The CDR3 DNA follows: TGTGCCAGCAGCCCCGGCACAGGTAGGCACAATGAGCAGTTCTTC. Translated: CASSPGTGRHNEQFF.

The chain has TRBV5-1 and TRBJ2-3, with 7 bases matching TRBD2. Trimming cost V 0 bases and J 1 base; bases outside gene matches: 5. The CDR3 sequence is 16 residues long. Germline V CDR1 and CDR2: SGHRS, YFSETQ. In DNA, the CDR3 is TGCGCCAGCAGCTTGGATAAGCTAGCGGGCACAGATACGCAGTATTTT. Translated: CASSLDKLAGTDTQYF.

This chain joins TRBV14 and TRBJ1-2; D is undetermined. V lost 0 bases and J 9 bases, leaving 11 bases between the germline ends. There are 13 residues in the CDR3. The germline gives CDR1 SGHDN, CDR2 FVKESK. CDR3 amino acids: CASSQDTVRRYTF. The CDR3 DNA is TGTGCCAGCAGCCAAGATACGGTGAGGCGCTACACCTTC.

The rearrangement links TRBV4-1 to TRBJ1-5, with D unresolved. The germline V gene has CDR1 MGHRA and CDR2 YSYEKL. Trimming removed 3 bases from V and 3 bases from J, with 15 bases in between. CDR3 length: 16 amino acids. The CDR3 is CASSHQVLRDNQPQHF. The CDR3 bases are TGCGCCAGCAGCCACCAGGTCCTTAGGGACAATCAGCCCCAGCATTTT.

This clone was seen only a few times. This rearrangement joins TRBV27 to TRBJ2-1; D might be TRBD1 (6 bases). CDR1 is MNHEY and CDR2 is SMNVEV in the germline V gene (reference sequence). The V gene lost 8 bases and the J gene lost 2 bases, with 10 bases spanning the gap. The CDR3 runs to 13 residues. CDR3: CASRDRPYNEQFF. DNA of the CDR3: TGTGCCAGCCGAGACAGGCCCTACAATGAGCAGTTCTTC.

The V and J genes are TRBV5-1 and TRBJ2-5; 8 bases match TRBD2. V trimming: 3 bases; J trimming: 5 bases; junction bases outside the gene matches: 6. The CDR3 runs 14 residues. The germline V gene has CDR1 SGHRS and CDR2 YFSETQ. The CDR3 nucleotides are TGCGCCAGCAGCTCGTCGGGACTAGGGGAGACCCAGTACTTC. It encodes CASSSSGLGETQYF. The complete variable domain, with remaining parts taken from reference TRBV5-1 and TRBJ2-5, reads KAGVTQTPRYLIKTRGQQVTLSCSPISGHRSVSWYQQTPGQGLQFLFEYFSETQRNKGNFPGRFSGRQFSNSRSEMNVSTLELGDSALYLCASSSSGLGETQYFGPGTRLLVL.

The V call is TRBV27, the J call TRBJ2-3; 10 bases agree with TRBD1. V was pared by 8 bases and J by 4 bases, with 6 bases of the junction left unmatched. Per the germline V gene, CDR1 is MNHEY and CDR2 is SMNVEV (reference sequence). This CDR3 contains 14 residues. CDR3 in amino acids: CASSDRGWSDTQYF. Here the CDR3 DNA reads TGTGCCAGCTCGGACAGGGGGTGGTCAGATACGCAGTATTTT.